The following is a TCR beta chain sequence with its context. What it binds is not known. CDR1 SGHNT and CDR2 YYREEE come from the germline V gene (reference sequence). The CDR3 totals 15 residues. Between the trimmed V and J ends, which lost 0 bases and 5 bases, there was a span of 14 bases. The sample comes from a study of cytomegalovirus exposure and HLA in healthy donors. For the study at large: The 110 million or so unique TCR beta sequences, from about 179 million T cells, were found by an earlier analysis.

60 Vbeta and 13 Jbeta primers were used in PCR. Assay: immunoSEQ multiplex PCR; the TCRdb copy retains only in-frame clones and omits some. The table lists about 90,000 clones, approximately 70% of them singletons. Whole-study findings and limits: There were some V segments, including TRBV6-2 and TRBV6-3, excluded as indistinguishable.

The rearrangement uses TRBV5-4 and TRBJ1-2; D perhaps matches TRBD1 (6 bases). The sequenced sample consisted of PBMCs. The receptor comes from a woman aged 50 to 60 in good health and CMV-seropositive. DNA for the CDR3: TGTGCCAGCAGCTTGGGTTCTGGGACAAGTTATGGCTACACCTTC. Its translation is CASSLGSGTSYGYTF.